This TCR beta chain was obtained from a study of immune evolution from preneoplasia to lung adenocarcinoma. Study-wide results and limits: KRAS-mutant nodules had the highest T cell clonality. Clonality was highest in normal lung, lower in later-stage lesions apparently.

This clone was seen a few times. No antigen is known for it. Assay: immunoSEQ multiplex PCR; the TCRdb copy retains only in-frame clones and omits some. The sample records 9,000 to 10,000 clones, 75% to 85% being singletons. Macro-dissection enriched premalignant or tumor cells before nucleic acid extraction. Germline loops: CDR1 SGHRS, CDR2 YFSETQ. The CDR3 loop spans 15 amino acids. V was clipped by 1 base and J by 3 bases; unmatched bases: 7. This TCR derives from an older donor with lung adenocarcinoma. The chain recombines TRBV5-1 with TRBJ2-7; 7 nucleotides agree with TRBD2. Sequenced input: FFPE minimally invasive lung adenocarcinoma tissue. For the CDR3, the DNA is TGCGCCAGCAGCTTGAGCGGGAAATCCGACTACGAGCAGTACTTC. Encoded protein: CASSLSGKSDYEQYF.